The 3 T cell receptor beta chains listed next were all sequenced from one sample in a study of regulatory T cells in long-lasting Graves disease. Time point reported: newly diagnosed GD, antithyroid drugs for less than 3 months. PBMCs provided the RNA from which the TCR library was made. Building of the TCR beta libraries involved iRepertoire HTBI primers and Arm-PCR of CDR3 regions. TCRdb re-derived calls from the multiplex PCR reads in MiXCR, one entry per CDR3 protein. The data hold 350,000 to 550,000 distinct CDR3 sequences, with just under 15% observed a single time. These same data were also listed under a study on T cells in Graves' hyperthyroidism and ophthalmopathy.

Sequencing used peripheral blood mononuclear cells (PBMCs), obtained at new diagnosis, from a patient treated with antithyroid drugs. These receptors were obtained from a young woman with Graves disease.

The rearrangement joins TRBV27 to TRBJ2-3, with TRBD2 matching over 8 bases. Germline loops: CDR1 MNHEY, CDR2 SMNVEV (reference sequence). The CDR3 has 15 amino acids. The V segment lost 4 bases and the J segment 4 bases; nucleotides outside the gene matches: 7. CDR3 coding DNA: TGTGCCAGCAGTTCCCCGGGACTAGAAGCAGATACGCAGTATTTT. Translating it yields CASSSPGLEADTQYF.

For this clonotype: A much larger clonotype is one base distant, so this may be a read error. V gene TRBV2 combines with J gene TRBJ1-1; D not certain. CDR3 length: 10 amino acids. Germline CDR1 and CDR2: SNHLY and FYNNEI. V shed 1 base and J shed 11 bases, with 5 bases lying between them. For the CDR3, the DNA is TGTGCCAGCAGTGAAGATGCGGCTTTCTTT. Translation: CASSEDAAFF.

This clonotype appeared many times. V is TRBV5-5 and J is TRBJ1-5; D is unclear. V was shortened by 4 bases and J by 6 bases, with 20 bases between the two germline ends. CDR3 length: 16 residues. Germline lookup yields CDR1 SGHKS and CDR2 YYEKEE (reference sequence). CDR3 nucleotide sequence: TGTGCCAGCAGCCCCACAAAGGCAGCACATTTTCAGCCCCAGCATTTT. This translates into CASSPTKAAHFQPQHF.